This TCR beta chain stems from a study of blood T cell repertoires in COVID-19. Turning to the study itself: Specimens from acute and convalescent COVID-19 originated in the United States, Italy and Spain. From T cells, B-cell-depleted T cells, or PBMCs came the material, which was cDNA or gDNA.

Per the authors' pipeline: Estimates of nucleated cell counts were drawn from the amplification of reference gene primers. Libraries were prepared by immunoSEQ multiplex PCR; TCRdb keeps only in-frame clonotypes and omits some of them. Clone size and V and J calls were adopted from that table, with D and trimming inferred from the DNA. Of 130,000 to 150,000 clones in the sample, 70% to 90% were seen once. The source material was peripheral blood. This clonotype was obtained from a man between 60 and 75 years old with active or convalescent COVID-19.

In nucleotides, the CDR3 is TGCGCCAGCAGCCAACGCCCGGGACAGGGGCTCTATGAGCAGTTCTTC. It specifies CASSQRPGQGLYEQFF. The chain is built from TRBV4-1 and TRBJ2-1; 10 bases line up with TRBD1. The germline gives CDR1 MGHRA, CDR2 YSYEKL. The ends lost 2 bases at V and 8 bases at J; junction bases unmatched: 9. There are 16 residues in the CDR3.